The clone carrying this TCR beta chain has ten or more counts. No antigen is known for it. V dropped 2 bases and J dropped 6; count of bases not matched to a gene: 6. From germline, CDR1 is SGHVS and CDR2 FNYEAQ. The CDR3 length is 15 residues. The data stem from a study of T cell repertoires in cytomegalovirus infection. Background on the study: Public TCR beta signatures were indicative of both CMV infection and a matching HLA type.

Overall study results and limits: CMV carriers with the relevant HLA were identified by cumulative public TCR beta family frequency. What dominated the ex vivo response were HLA-C-restricted CMV-specific TCR beta clonotypes.

TCRdb reprocessed the reads via MiXCR and lists one record per CDR3 protein. The sample yields about 310,000 distinct CDR3 sequences, about a tenth seen once. Sequenced sample: PBMCs. The TCR was taken from a human donor in good health (CMV status not recorded). Some clones in this sample may be carry-over from other donors' samples. This rearrangement joins TRBV7-6 to TRBJ2-2; 7 nucleotides match TRBD1. The chain's CDR3 is CASSLIFDRAGELFF. DNA for the CDR3: TGTGCCAGCAGCTTAATCTTCGACAGGGCCGGGGAGCTGTTTTTT.